This passage covers 27 T cell receptor beta chains from one sample sequenced in a study of T cell responses to AZD1222 COVID-19 vaccine. This table comes from immunoSEQ multiplex PCR, and its TCRdb copy is limited to in-frame clones, with some not included. Among some 130,000 clones listed, 75% to 90% were seen once. The sequencing used peripheral blood, collected on day 0 of AZD1222 vaccination. These receptors were obtained from an adult in good health.

This chain joins TRBV5-1 and TRBJ1-6; a possible D gene is TRBD1 (5 bases). The CDR3 loop spans 13 amino acids. With 9 bases removed from V and 8 bases from J, the gap between germline ends came to 15 bases. Germline assignment: CDR1 SGHRS and CDR2 YFSETQ. CDR3 in DNA: TGCGCCACCAGGAGGGACGGATATTCACCCCTCCACTTT. Translating it yields CATRRDGYSPLHF.

V is TRBV7-9 and J is TRBJ1-6, with a possible D match to TRBD1 (6 bases). Deletions cut 5 bases from V and 5 bases from J, with 13 bases between. The CDR3 is 15 amino acids. Germline V gives CDR1 SEHNR, CDR2 FQNEAQ (reference sequence). Written as DNA, the CDR3 is TGTGCCAGCAGCCTCAGACAGGCGAATAATTCACCCCTCCACTTT. Amino acid sequence: CASSLRQANNSPLHF. Full variable domain (remainder filled in from reference TRBV7-9 and TRBJ1-6): DTGVSQNPRHKITKRGQNVTFRCDPISEHNRLYWYRQTLGQGPEFLTYFQNEAQLEKSRLLSDRFSAERPKGSFSTLEIQRTEQGDSAMYLCASSLRQANNSPLHFGNGTRLTVT.

V is TRBV19 and J is TRBJ2-1; D might be TRBD2 (5 bases). CDR3 length: 13 amino acids. Deletions cut 5 bases from V and 5 bases from J, with 10 bases between. Germline V gene lookup returns CDR1 LNHDA and CDR2 SQIVND (reference sequence). The DNA for the CDR3 is TGTGCCAGTAGTTCCGGACTCAACAATGAGCAGTTCTTC. This sequence encodes CASSSGLNNEQFF.

The CDR3 is CASSLRQAGGYGYTF. CDR3 bases: TGCGCCAGCAGCTTGCGACAGGCCGGAGGCTATGGCTACACCTTC. The rearrangement joins TRBV5-1 to TRBJ1-2; possible D gene TRBD1, 6 bases. The V and J ends lost 1 base and 4 bases respectively, with 14 bases between them. Germline loops: CDR1 SGHRS, CDR2 YFSETQ. The CDR3 sequence is 15 residues long.

The chain recombines TRBV9 with TRBJ2-5; no clear D gene. The CDR3 is made up of 14 amino acids. V was pared by 0 bases and J by 2 bases, with 8 bases between. The germline gives CDR1 SGDLS, CDR2 YYNGEE. CDR3 DNA sequence: TGTGCCAGCAGCGTAGAGGTAGGGCAAGAGACCCAGTACTTC. Amino acid sequence: CASSVEVGQETQYF.

The chain has TRBV12-3 or TRBV12-4 and TRBJ1-2; D ambiguous. This CDR3 spans 13 amino acids. V lost 4 bases and J 4 bases, leaving 10 bases between the germline ends. The CDR3 reads CASSSARLYGYTF. The CDR3, as DNA: TGTGCCAGCAGTTCAGCCAGACTCTATGGCTACACCTTC.

The J gene is TRBJ2-1, the V gene TRBV20-1; TRBD2 is a possible D gene (6 bases). CDR1 and CDR2 from the germline V gene are DFQATT and SNEGSKA (reference sequence). The CDR3 contains 11 residues. With 5 bases removed from V and 4 bases from J, the gap between germline ends came to 6 bases. The chain's CDR3 is CSAGGYNEQFF. CDR3 coding DNA: TGCAGTGCTGGGGGGTACAATGAGCAGTTCTTC.

The chain links TRBV5-1 to TRBJ2-7; no firm D call. The CDR3 runs 16 residues. With 0 bases removed from V and 2 bases from J, the gap between germline ends came to 15 bases. CDR1 and CDR2 (germline): SGHRS, YFSETQ. The CDR3 loop reads CASSLDVGAGAYEQYF. The DNA of the CDR3 is TGCGCCAGCAGCTTGGACGTGGGTGCCGGTGCCTACGAGCAGTACTTC.

V is TRBV4-2 and J is TRBJ2-1; 8 nucleotides agree with TRBD2. CDR3 length equals 16 residues. The ends lost 0 bases at V and 4 bases at J; junction bases unmatched: 5. Germline assignment: CDR1 LGHNA and CDR2 YNFKEQ. This CDR3 is CASSQETAGVYNEQFF. CDR3 bases: TGTGCCAGCAGCCAAGAAACAGCGGGAGTATACAATGAGCAGTTCTTC.

The chain carries TRBV29-1 and TRBJ2-7; 8 bases fit TRBD1. Germline CDR1 SQVTM, CDR2 ANQGSEA. The CDR3 extends over 13 amino acids. Unmatched junction bases numbered 7, after V lost 7 bases and J lost 2 bases. CDR3 region: CSAKGRGPYEQYF. Here the CDR3 DNA reads TGCAGCGCTAAGGGCAGGGGGCCCTACGAGCAGTACTTC.

This clone was observed a few times. The chain combines TRBV3-1 (or the pseudogene TRBV3-2) with TRBJ2-2, with D possibly TRBD2 on 6 matching bases. Germline CDR1 LGHDT, CDR2 YNNKEL (reference sequence). This CDR3 is 13 amino acids long. Trimming shortened V by 3 bases and J by 6 bases, and 8 bases separated the two germline ends. The CDR3 is CASSQRDPGELFF. The CDR3 coding sequence is TGTGCCAGCAGCCAGCGGGATCCCGGGGAGCTGTTTTTT.

This clone was counted a few times. The chain has TRBV5-4 and TRBJ1-1; a weak D match, TRBD1 (6 bases). CDR1 and CDR2 (germline): SGHNT, YYREEE (reference sequence). CDR3 length: 14 residues. V was trimmed by 3 bases and J by 4 bases, leaving 13 bases between them. The CDR3 protein is CASSSTGVSTEAFF. The CDR3 DNA sequence: TGTGCCAGCAGCTCGACAGGAGTTAGCACTGAAGCTTTCTTT. Supplemented by reference TRBV5-4 and TRBJ1-1, the full variable domain reads ETGVTQSPTHLIKTRGQQVTLRCSSQSGHNTVSWYQQALGQGPQFIFQYYREEENGRGNFPPRFSGLQFPNYSSELNVNALELDDSALYLCASSSTGVSTEAFFGQGTRLTVV.

The chain links TRBV3-1 (or the pseudogene TRBV3-2) to TRBJ1-1; maybe TRBD1 (6 bases). This CDR3 spans 11 amino acids. V was cut by 8 bases and J by 6 bases, with 10 bases left in between. CDR1 and CDR2 (germline): LGHDT, YNNKEL (reference sequence). The CDR3 DNA sequence: TGTGCCAGCGGGGGGCGGGCTGAAGCTTTCTTT. It encodes CASGGRAEAFF.

V and J are TRBV11-2 and TRBJ1-4; D gene uncertain. Trimming took 5 bases from V and 0 from J, leaving 7 bases between them. The CDR3 covers 14 residues. The germline V gene encodes CDR1 SGHAT and CDR2 FQNNGV. CDR3 DNA: TGTGCCAGCAGCAATTTAGCAACTAATGAAAAACTGTTTTTT. Its protein is CASSNLATNEKLFF.

The rearrangement links TRBV18 to TRBJ2-7; TRBD2 agrees at 8 bases. The ends lost 5 bases at V and 7 bases at J; junction bases unmatched: 1. The germline V gene encodes CDR1 KGHSH and CDR2 LQKENI. The CDR3 sequence is 11 residues long. The CDR3 DNA is TGTGCCAGCTCAACGGGGGGGGAGCAGTACTTC. It yields the protein CASSTGGEQYF.

The rearrangement links TRBV28 to TRBJ2-1, with 13 bases matching TRBD2. With V trimmed by 8 bases and J by 7 bases, 23 bases remained unmatched. The CDR3 is 20 residues long. CDR1 is MDHEN, CDR2 SYDVKM, per germline. The chain's CDR3 is CASYPGLRLAGGSFGNEQFF. The CDR3 DNA is TGTGCCAGCTATCCTGGATTGAGACTAGCGGGGGGATCGTTCGGGAATGAGCAGTTCTTC.

The chain combines TRBV19 with TRBJ1-2; D unclear. Looked up from germline, CDR1 is LNHDA and CDR2 is SQIVND (reference sequence). V lost 2 bases and J lost 8, with 12 bases in between. The CDR3 has 13 residues. The CDR3 region has the DNA TGTGCCAGTAGTATACGTCTGACTGGAGGCTACACCTTC. Its translation is CASSIRLTGGYTF.

This sequence joins TRBV27 and TRBJ1-1; weak D call: TRBD1 (6 bases). There are 13 residues in the CDR3. CDR1 and CDR2 (germline): MNHEY, SMNVEV (reference sequence). V was cut by 3 bases and J by 5 bases, with 10 bases left in between. The CDR3 here is CASSFQQGTEAFF. The CDR3 DNA reads as TGTGCCAGCAGTTTCCAACAGGGAACTGAAGCTTTCTTT.

The gene calls are TRBV6-2 or TRBV6-3 and TRBJ1-2, with a weak D call TRBD1 (6 bases). Germline values: CDR1 MNHEY, CDR2 SVGEGT. The CDR3 runs 14 residues. V lost 6 bases and J lost 0, with 11 bases in between. The CDR3 DNA sequence: TGTGCCAGCAGCTCCGGGACATCTAACTATGGCTACACCTTC. Translated: CASSSGTSNYGYTF.

This chain connects TRBV19 to TRBJ1-4; D is unresolved. V lost 3 bases to trimming and J lost 7 bases, with 15 bases between them. Germline V gene data show CDR1 as LNHDA and CDR2 as SQIVND (reference sequence). CDR3 length: 15 residues. The CDR3 is CASSIPGLRAEKLFF. The CDR3 DNA reads as TGTGCCAGTAGTATCCCCGGCCTACGAGCTGAAAAACTGTTTTTT.

The chain employs TRBV15 and TRBJ2-1; TRBD1 matches at 8 bases. Losses at the gene ends were 0 bases for V and 5 bases for J; bases not matched to a gene: 6. The V gene's germline CDR1 is LNHNV and CDR2 YYDKDF (reference sequence). The CDR3 runs to 16 residues. The CDR3 DNA sequence: TGTGCCACCAGCAGAGATCCCGGACAGGGCCACAATGAGCAGTTCTTC. It codes for CATSRDPGQGHNEQFF.

Remarks on this clone: An end of the junction differs from the germline gene, which may be a read error. V is TRBV6-1 and J is TRBJ1-2, with D possibly matching TRBD1 (6 bases). Looked up from germline, CDR1 is MNHNS and CDR2 is SASEGT. The CDR3 has 12 amino acids. The CDR3 sequence: CASSDSTGTSPF. CDR3 in DNA: TGTGCCAGCAGTGATTCCACAGGGACGAGCCCATTC.

This clone was picked up a small number of times. Distinct nucleotide sequences in the sample also encode this CDR3. Written as DNA, the CDR3 is TGTGCCAGCAGCAATCGCTACGAGCAGTACTTC. Encoded protein: CASSNRYEQYF. This chain uses TRBV7-2 with TRBJ2-7; unclear D gene. Trimming removed 5 bases from V and 3 bases from J, with 5 bases in between. The germline V gene encodes CDR1 SGHTA and CDR2 FQGNSA. The CDR3 contains 11 residues.

The V gene is TRBV18, the J gene TRBJ1-3; perhaps TRBD1 as D (5 bases). CDR3 length: 14 residues. The germline gives CDR1 KGHSH, CDR2 LQKENI. The V and J ends lost 8 bases and 0 bases respectively, with 11 bases between them. CDR3 sequence (DNA): TGTGCCAGCGGCAGGCAGGGCTCTGGAAACACCATATATTTT. It codes for CASGRQGSGNTIYF.

V and J are TRBV6-5 and TRBJ2-7; unclear D gene. Germline V gene lookup returns CDR1 MNHEY and CDR2 SVGAGI. Trimming removed 4 bases at V and 3 bases at J, with 10 bases between. The CDR3 loop spans 13 amino acids. CDR3 coding DNA: TGTGCCAGCAGTTCCCTCCCCGACTACGAGCAGTACTTC. Residues: CASSSLPDYEQYF.

V usage is TRBV2 and J usage is TRBJ1-5, with 9 positions matching TRBD1. The CDR3 covers 13 residues. The V gene end was trimmed by 7 bases and the J gene end by 4 bases; junction bases not matched to a gene: 2. CDR1 is SNHLY and CDR2 is FYNNEI in the germline V gene. In DNA, the CDR3 is TGTGCCAGCACAGGGACAGGGAATCAGCCCCAGCATTTT. This encodes CASTGTGNQPQHF.

The rearrangement uses TRBV9 and TRBJ2-1; TRBD1 might be the D (7 bases). Trimming shortened V by 3 bases and J by 1 base, and 20 bases separated the two germline ends. This CDR3 is 18 amino acids long. Germline V CDR1 and CDR2: SGDLS, YYNGEE. CDR3 sequence reads: CASSGGGSGGWSYNEQFF. CDR3 in DNA: TGTGCCAGCAGCGGAGGCGGTTCAGGGGGGTGGTCCTACAATGAGCAGTTCTTC. The variable domain in full, completed from reference TRBV9 and TRBJ2-1, reads DSGVTQTPKHLITATGQRVTLRCSPRSGDLSVYWYQQSLDQGLQFLIQYYNGEERAKGNILERFSAQQFPDLHSELNLSSLELGDSALYFCASSGGGSGGWSYNEQFFGPGTRLTVL.